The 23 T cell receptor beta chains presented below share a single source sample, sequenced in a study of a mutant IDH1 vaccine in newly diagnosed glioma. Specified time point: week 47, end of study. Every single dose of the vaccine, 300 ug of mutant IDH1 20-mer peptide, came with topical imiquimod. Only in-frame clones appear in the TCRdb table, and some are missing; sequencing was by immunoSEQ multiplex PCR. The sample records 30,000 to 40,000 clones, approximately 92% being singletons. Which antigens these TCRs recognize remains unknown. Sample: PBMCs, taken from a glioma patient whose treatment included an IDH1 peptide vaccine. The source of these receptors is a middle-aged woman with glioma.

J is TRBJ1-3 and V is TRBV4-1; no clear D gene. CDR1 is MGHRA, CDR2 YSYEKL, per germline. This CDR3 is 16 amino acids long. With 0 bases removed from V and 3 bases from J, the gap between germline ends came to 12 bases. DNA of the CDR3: TGCGCCAGCAGCCAAGATCTGGGCCAGCTTGGAAACACCATATATTTT. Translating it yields CASSQDLGQLGNTIYF.

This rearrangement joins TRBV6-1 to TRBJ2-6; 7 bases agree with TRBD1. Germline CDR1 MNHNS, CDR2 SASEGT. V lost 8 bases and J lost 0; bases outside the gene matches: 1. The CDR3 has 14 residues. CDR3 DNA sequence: TGTGCCAGCCACAGGGGCTCTGGGGCCAACGTCCTGACTTTC. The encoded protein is CASHRGSGANVLTF.

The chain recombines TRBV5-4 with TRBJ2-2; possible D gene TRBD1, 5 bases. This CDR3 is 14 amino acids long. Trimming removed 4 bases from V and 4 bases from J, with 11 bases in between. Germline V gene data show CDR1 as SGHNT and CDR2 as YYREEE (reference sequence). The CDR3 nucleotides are TGTGCCAGCAGCACCCACAGGCTCACCGGGGAGCTGTTTTTT. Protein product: CASSTHRLTGELFF.

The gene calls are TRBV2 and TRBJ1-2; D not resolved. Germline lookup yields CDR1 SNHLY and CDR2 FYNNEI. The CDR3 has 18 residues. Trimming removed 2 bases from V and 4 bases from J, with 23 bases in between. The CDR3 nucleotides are TGTGCCAGCAGTGAAATTCTAGGGAGAACTATGGCCGCCTATGGCTACACCTTC. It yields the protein CASSEILGRTMAAYGYTF. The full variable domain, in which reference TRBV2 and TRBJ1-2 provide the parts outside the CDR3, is EPEVTQTPSHQVTQMGQEVILRCVPISNHLYFYWYRQILGQKVEFLVSFYNNEISEKSEIFDDQFSVERPDGSNFTLKIRSTKLEDSAMYFCASSEILGRTMAAYGYTFGSGTRLTVV.

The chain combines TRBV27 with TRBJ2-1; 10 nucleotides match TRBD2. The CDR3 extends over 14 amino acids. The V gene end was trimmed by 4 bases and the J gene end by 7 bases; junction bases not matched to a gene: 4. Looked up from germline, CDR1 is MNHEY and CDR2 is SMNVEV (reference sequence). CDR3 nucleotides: TGTGCCAGCAGTTCGGCTAGCGGGAGTAATGAGCAGTTCTTC. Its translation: CASSSASGSNEQFF.

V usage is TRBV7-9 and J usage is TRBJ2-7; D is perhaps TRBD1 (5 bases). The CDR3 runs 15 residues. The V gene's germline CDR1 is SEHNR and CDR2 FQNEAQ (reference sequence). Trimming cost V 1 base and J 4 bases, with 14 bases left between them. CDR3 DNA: TGTGCCAGCAGCTTAGGGGGCGTTAGGTTTTACGAGCAGTACTTC. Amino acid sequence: CASSLGGVRFYEQYF.

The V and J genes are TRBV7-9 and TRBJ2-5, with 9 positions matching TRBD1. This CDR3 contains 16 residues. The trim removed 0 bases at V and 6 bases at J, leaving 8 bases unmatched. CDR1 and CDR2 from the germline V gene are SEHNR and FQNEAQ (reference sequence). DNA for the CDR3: TGTGCCAGCAGCTTAGCTAGGGGACAGGGTGTACAGACCCAGTACTTC. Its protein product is CASSLARGQGVQTQYF.

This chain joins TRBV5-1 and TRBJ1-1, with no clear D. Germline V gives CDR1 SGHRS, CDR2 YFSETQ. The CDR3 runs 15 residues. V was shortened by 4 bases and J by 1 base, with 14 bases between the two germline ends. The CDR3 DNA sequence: TGCGCCAGCAGCCCTCGGGAAGGCGAGAACACTGAAGCTTTCTTT. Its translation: CASSPREGENTEAFF.

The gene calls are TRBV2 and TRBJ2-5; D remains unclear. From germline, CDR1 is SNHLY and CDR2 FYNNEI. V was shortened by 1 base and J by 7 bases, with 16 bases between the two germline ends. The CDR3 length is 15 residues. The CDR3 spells CASSEEAPSIGTQYF. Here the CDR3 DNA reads TGTGCCAGCAGTGAAGAAGCCCCATCCATAGGGACCCAGTACTTC. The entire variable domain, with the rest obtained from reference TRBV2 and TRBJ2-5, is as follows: EPEVTQTPSHQVTQMGQEVILRCVPISNHLYFYWYRQILGQKVEFLVSFYNNEISEKSEIFDDQFSVERPDGSNFTLKIRSTKLEDSAMYFCASSEEAPSIGTQYFGPGTRLLVL.

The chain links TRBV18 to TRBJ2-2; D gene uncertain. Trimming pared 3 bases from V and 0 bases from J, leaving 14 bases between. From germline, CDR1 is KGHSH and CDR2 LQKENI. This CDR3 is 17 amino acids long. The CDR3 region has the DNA TGTGCCAGCTCACCTCTTGCGCAGCGAGCGAACACCGGGGAGCTGTTTTTT. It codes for CASSPLAQRANTGELFF.

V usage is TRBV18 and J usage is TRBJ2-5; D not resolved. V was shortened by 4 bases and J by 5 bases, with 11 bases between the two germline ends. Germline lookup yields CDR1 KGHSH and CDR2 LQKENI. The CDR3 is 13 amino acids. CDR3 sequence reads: CASSRSTAETQYF. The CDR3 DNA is TGTGCCAGCTCACGTTCGACGGCGGAGACCCAGTACTTC.

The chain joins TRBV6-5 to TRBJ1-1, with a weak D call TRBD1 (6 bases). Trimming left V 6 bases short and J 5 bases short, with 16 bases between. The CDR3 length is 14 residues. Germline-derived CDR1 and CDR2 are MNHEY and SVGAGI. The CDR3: CASSSRGGATEAFF. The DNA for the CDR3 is TGTGCCAGCAGCTCGAGGGGGGGCGCGACTGAAGCTTTCTTT.

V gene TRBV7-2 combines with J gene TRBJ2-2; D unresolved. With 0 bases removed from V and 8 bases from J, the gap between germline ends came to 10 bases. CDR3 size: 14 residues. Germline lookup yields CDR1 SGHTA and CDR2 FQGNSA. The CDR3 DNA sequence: TGTGCCAGCAGCTTAGCGTTGAGGATTGGGGAGCTGTTTTTT. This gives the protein CASSLALRIGELFF.

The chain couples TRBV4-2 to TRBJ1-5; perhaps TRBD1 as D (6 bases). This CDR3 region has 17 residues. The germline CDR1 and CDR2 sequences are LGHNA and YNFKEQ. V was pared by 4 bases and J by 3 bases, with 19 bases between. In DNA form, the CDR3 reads TGTGCCAGCAGCCGGGTGAACAGGGACGGTTTCAATCAGCCCCAGCATTTT. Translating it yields CASSRVNRDGFNQPQHF.

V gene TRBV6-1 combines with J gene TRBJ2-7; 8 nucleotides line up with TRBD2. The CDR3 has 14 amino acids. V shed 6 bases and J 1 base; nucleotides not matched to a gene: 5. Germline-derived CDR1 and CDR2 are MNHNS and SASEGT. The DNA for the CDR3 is TGTGCCAGCAGAAGCGGGAGTGGGTCCTACGAGCAGTACTTC. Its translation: CASRSGSGSYEQYF.

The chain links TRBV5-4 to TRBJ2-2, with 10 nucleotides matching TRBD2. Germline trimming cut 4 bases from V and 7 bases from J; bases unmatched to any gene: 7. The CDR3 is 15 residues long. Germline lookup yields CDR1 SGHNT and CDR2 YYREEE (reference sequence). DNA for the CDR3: TGTGCCAGCAGCATCGGGACTAGCGTTGGCGGGGAGCTGTTTTTT. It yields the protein CASSIGTSVGGELFF.

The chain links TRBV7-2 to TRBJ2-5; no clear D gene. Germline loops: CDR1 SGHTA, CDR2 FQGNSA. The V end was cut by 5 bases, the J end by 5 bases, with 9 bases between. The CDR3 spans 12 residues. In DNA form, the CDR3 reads TGTGCCAGCAGCCAAGCACGGGAGACCCAGTACTTC. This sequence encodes CASSQARETQYF.

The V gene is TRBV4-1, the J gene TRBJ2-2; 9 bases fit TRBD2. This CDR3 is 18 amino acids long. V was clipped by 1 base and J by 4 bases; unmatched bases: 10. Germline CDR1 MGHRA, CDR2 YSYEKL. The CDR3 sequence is CASSQVVLAGFSTGELFF. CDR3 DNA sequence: TGCGCCAGCAGCCAAGTAGTACTAGCGGGCTTTAGCACCGGGGAGCTGTTTTTT.

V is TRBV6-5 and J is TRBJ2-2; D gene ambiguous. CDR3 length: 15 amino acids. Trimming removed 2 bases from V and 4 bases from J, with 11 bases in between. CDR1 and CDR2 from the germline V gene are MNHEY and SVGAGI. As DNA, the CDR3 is TGTGCCAGCAGTTACCGAGGTTTCGGCACCGGGGAGCTGTTTTTT. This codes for CASSYRGFGTGELFF.

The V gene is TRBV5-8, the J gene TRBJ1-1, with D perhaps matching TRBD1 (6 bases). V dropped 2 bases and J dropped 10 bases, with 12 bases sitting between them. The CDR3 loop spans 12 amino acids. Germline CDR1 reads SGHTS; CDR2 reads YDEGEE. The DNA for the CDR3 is TGTGCCAGCAGCTTATCGGGGGCAGGAGCTTTCTTT. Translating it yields CASSLSGAGAFF. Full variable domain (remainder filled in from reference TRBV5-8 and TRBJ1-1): EAGVTQSPTHLIKTRGQQATLRCSPISGHTSVYWYQQALGLGLQFLLWYDEGEERNRGNFPPRFSGRQFPNYSSELNVNALELEDSALYLCASSLSGAGAFFGQGTRLTVV.

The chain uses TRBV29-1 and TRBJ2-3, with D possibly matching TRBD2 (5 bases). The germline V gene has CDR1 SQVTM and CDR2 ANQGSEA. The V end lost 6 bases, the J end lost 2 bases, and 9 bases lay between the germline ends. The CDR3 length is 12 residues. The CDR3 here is CSVLAPTDTQYF. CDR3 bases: TGCAGCGTGCTAGCCCCCACAGATACGCAGTATTTT.

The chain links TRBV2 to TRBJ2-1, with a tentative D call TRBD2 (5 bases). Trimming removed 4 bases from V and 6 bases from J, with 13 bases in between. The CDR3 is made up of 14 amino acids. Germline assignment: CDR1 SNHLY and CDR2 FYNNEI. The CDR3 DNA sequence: TGTGCCAGCAGTGGAGAGGGTTTTTCCAATGAGCAGTTCTTC. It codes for CASSGEGFSNEQFF.

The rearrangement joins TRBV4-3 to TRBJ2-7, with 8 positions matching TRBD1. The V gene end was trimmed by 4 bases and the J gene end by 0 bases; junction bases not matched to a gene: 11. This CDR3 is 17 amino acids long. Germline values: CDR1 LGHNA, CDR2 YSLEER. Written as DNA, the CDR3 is TGCGCCAGCAGCCCCTCCCTTCGGACAGGGCTCTCCTACGAGCAGTACTTC. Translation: CASSPSLRTGLSYEQYF.